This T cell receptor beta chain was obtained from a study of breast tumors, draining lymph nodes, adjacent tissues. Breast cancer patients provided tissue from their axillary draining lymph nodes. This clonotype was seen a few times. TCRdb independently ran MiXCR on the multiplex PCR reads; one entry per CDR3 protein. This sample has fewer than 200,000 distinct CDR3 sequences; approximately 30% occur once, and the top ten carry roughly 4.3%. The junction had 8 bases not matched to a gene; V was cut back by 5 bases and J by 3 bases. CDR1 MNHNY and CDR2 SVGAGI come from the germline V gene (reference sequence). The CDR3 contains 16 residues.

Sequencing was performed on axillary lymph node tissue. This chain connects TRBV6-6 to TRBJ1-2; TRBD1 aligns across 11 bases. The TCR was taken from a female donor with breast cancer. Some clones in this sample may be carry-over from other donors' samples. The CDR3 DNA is TGTGCCAGCAGTCACACCCTGGGACAGGGGGACTATGGCTACACCTTC. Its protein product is CASSHTLGQGDYGYTF.